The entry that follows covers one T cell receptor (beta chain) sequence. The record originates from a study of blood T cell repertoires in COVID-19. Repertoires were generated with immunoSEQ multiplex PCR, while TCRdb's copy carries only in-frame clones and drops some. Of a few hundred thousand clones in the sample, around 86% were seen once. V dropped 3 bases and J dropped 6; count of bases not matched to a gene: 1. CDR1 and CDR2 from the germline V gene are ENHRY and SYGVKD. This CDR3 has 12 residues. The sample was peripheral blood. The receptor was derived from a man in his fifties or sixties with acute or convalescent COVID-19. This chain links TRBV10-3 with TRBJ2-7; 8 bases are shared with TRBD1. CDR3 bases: TGTGCCATCAGTGACAGGGGGCTCGAGCAGTACTTC. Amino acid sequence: CAISDRGLEQYF.